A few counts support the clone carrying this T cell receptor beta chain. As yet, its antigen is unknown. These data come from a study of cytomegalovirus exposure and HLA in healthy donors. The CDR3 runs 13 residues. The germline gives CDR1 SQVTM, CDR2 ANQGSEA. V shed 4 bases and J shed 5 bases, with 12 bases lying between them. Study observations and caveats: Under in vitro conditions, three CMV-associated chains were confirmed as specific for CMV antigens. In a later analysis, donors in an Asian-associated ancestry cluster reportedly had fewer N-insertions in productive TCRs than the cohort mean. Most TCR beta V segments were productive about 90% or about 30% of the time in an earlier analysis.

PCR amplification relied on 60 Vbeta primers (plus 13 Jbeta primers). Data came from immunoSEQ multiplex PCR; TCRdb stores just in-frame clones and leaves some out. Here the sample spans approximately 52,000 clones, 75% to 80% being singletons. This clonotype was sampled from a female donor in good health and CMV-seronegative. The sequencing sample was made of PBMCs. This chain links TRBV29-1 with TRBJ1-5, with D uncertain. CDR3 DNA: TGCAGCGTTGTTTTGAACACAGATCAGCCCCAGCATTTT. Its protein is CSVVLNTDQPQHF.